Below are 27 T cell receptor beta chains sequenced from a single sample in a study of control samples from healthy donors and cancer patients. TCRdb's copy holds only in-frame clones and misses some; the assay was immunoSEQ multiplex PCR. The sample has 90,000 to 100,000 clones; 79% are singletons. The sequenced sample consisted of blood. These receptors all stem from a woman in her 30s in good health.

This clone was seen a few times. The genes are TRBV2 and TRBJ1-1, with D possibly TRBD1 on 6 matching bases. The CDR3 has 13 residues. Germline V CDR1 and CDR2: SNHLY, FYNNEI. V lost 3 bases and J lost 4, with 9 bases in between. The CDR3 region is CASSEGARTEAFF. The CDR3 DNA reads TGTGCCAGCAGTGAGGGGGCGCGCACTGAAGCTTTCTTT.

The J gene is TRBJ1-2, the V gene TRBV2, with D possibly TRBD1 on 5 matching bases. Germline CDR1 and CDR2: SNHLY and FYNNEI. Between the trimmed V and J ends, which lost 6 bases and 8 bases, there was a span of 19 bases. This CDR3 has 14 residues. The CDR3 region is CASSWDGAKGGYTF. In DNA, the CDR3 is TGTGCCAGCAGCTGGGACGGGGCTAAGGGCGGCTACACCTTC.

The chain has TRBV30 and TRBJ1-1; 7 nucleotides match TRBD1. The germline CDR1 and CDR2 sequences are GTSNPN and SVGIG (reference sequence). CDR3 length: 15 residues. V trimming: 2 bases; J trimming: 5 bases; junction bases outside the gene matches: 11. The CDR3 DNA reads TGTGCCTGGAGTTTACAGGGGTTCGGAGCGACTGAAGCTTTCTTT. This encodes CAWSLQGFGATEAFF.

The V gene is TRBV5-1, the J gene TRBJ1-1; D not resolved. The CDR3 spans 14 residues. Per the germline V gene, CDR1 is SGHRS and CDR2 is YFSETQ. V was clipped by 0 bases and J by 1 base, with 7 bases between them. The CDR3 region has the DNA TGCGCCAGCAGCTTGGTCGGGCGGAACACTGAAGCTTTCTTT. Its protein product is CASSLVGRNTEAFF.

The J gene is TRBJ2-3, the V gene TRBV19; D is perhaps TRBD1 (7 bases). The CDR3 length is 16 residues. V dropped 3 bases and J dropped 2 bases, with 15 bases sitting between them. The V gene's germline CDR1 is LNHDA and CDR2 SQIVND (reference sequence). The CDR3 sequence: CASSILGGTDTDTQYF. The DNA of the CDR3 is TGTGCCAGTAGTATCTTGGGCGGGACAGACACAGATACGCAGTATTTT.

The chain employs TRBV15 and TRBJ2-1; the D gene is possibly TRBD1 (5 bases). The CDR3 totals 14 residues. V lost 1 base to trimming and J lost 4 bases, with 8 bases between them. Germline V gene lookup returns CDR1 LNHNV and CDR2 YYDKDF (reference sequence). The CDR3 DNA reads TGTGCCACCAGCAGAGGGGGCGCTTACAATGAGCAGTTCTTC. Protein: CATSRGGAYNEQFF.

This chain joins TRBV5-1 and TRBJ1-1, with 10 positions matching TRBD1. V lost 0 bases, J lost 5 bases, and 4 bases stayed unmatched. Germline CDR1 reads SGHRS; CDR2 reads YFSETQ. CDR3 length: 15 residues. The CDR3 is CASSLDGTGDTEAFF. Written as DNA, the CDR3 is TGCGCCAGCAGCTTGGATGGGACAGGGGATACTGAAGCTTTCTTT.

CDR3 nucleotides: TGTGCCAGCAGCCAAATGCGTTTCGAGCAGTACTTC. It yields the protein CASSQMRFEQYF. The gene calls are TRBV14 and TRBJ2-7; D is uncertain. Trimming left V 2 bases short and J 6 bases short, with 8 bases between. This CDR3 has 12 residues. The germline gives CDR1 SGHDN, CDR2 FVKESK.

DNA of the CDR3: TGCGCCAGCAGCCTGCGTACGAACACTGAAGCTTTCTTT. Amino acid sequence: CASSLRTNTEAFF. The rearrangement joins TRBV5-1 to TRBJ1-1; D gene unclear. The CDR3 has 13 residues. Germline CDR1 reads SGHRS; CDR2 reads YFSETQ. V was trimmed by 4 bases and J by 1 base, leaving 8 bases between them.

The chain couples TRBV2 to TRBJ1-2; maybe TRBD1 (6 bases). Trimming shortened V by 5 bases and J by 4 bases, and 11 bases separated the two germline ends. The CDR3 sequence is 13 residues long. Germline assignment: CDR1 SNHLY and CDR2 FYNNEI. The CDR3 nucleotides read TGTGCCAGCAGTCTGAGACAGGTCTATGGCTACACCTTC. It translates to CASSLRQVYGYTF.

This chain uses TRBV6-5 with TRBJ2-3; a weak D match, TRBD1 (6 bases). Germline CDR1 reads MNHEY; CDR2 reads SVGAGI. The ends were cut back, 2 bases at V and 2 bases at J, with 11 bases in the middle. The CDR3 totals 15 residues. Here the CDR3 reads CASSYDRSFTDTQYF. CDR3 sequence (DNA): TGTGCCAGCAGTTACGACAGGTCTTTCACAGATACGCAGTATTTT.

The genes are TRBV5-1 and TRBJ2-5; no clear D. V was shortened by 0 bases and J by 1 base, with 4 bases between the two germline ends. There are 13 residues in the CDR3. Per germline, CDR1 SGHRS and CDR2 YFSETQ. The CDR3 protein is CASSLGPQETQYF. Written as DNA, the CDR3 is TGCGCCAGCAGCTTGGGACCCCAAGAGACCCAGTACTTC.

The genes are TRBV3-1 (or the pseudogene TRBV3-2) and TRBJ1-5, with D uncertain. Germline CDR1 is LGHDT and CDR2 is YNNKEL (reference sequence). The germline V and J ends were trimmed by 0 bases and 1 base, with 7 bases remaining between them. The CDR3 spans 15 residues. The DNA of the CDR3 is TGTGCCAGCAGCCAAGACCTCGGCAGCAATCAGCCCCAGCATTTT. Encoded protein: CASSQDLGSNQPQHF.

This chain uses TRBV14 with TRBJ2-7; D is unclear. Germline V gene lookup returns CDR1 SGHDN and CDR2 FVKESK. Trimming took 3 bases from V and 5 from J, leaving 26 bases between them. This CDR3 comprises 18 residues. The CDR3 sequence is CASSHRSFRRKPPNEQYF. Here the CDR3 DNA reads TGTGCCAGCAGCCATCGGAGTTTTAGGCGGAAACCCCCCAACGAGCAGTACTTC.

This clone was seen more than once but under ten times. The V and J genes are TRBV30 and TRBJ2-6, with 10 bases identical to TRBD1. J lost 3 bases, V lost 3 bases, and 5 bases had no gene match. This CDR3 spans 16 amino acids. In germline, CDR1 is GTSNPN, CDR2 SVGIG (reference sequence). The CDR3 loop reads CAWSGGQGLGANVLTF. The CDR3, as DNA: TGTGCCTGGAGCGGGGGACAGGGGCTTGGGGCCAACGTCCTGACTTTC.

The chain uses TRBV7-2 and TRBJ2-7, with 7 bases lining up with TRBD2. The germline V gene encodes CDR1 SGHTA and CDR2 FQGNSA. Trimming at V came to 0 bases and at J to 5 bases, leaving 4 bases not matched to a gene. The CDR3 covers 14 residues. This CDR3 reads CASSLAGGTHEQYF. For the CDR3, the DNA is TGTGCCAGCAGCTTAGCGGGGGGGACCCACGAGCAGTACTTC.

The rearrangement uses TRBV10-2 and TRBJ1-1; no clear D gene. Germline V CDR1 and CDR2: WSHSY, SAAADI. V lost 4 bases and J 11 bases, leaving 17 bases between the germline ends. This CDR3 is built from 13 residues. The DNA of the CDR3 is TGCGCCAGCAGTGGCCCGGGTGGGAGTGATGCTTTCTTT. It encodes CASSGPGGSDAFF.

The count of this clone is one. The J gene is TRBJ1-1, the V gene TRBV19, with D tentatively TRBD1 (5 bases). Germline V gene sequence: CDR1 LNHDA, CDR2 SQIVND (reference sequence). The CDR3 length is 13 residues. The V end lost 3 bases, the J end lost 1 base, and 6 bases lay between the germline ends. This chain's CDR3 is CASSIGGNTEAFF. CDR3 bases: TGTGCCAGTAGTATTGGGGGGAACACTGAAGCTTTCTTT.

The chain employs TRBV5-1 and TRBJ2-5; D not resolved. V lost 6 bases, J lost 2 bases, and 14 bases lay in between. This CDR3 is 14 amino acids long. Germline V gene lookup returns CDR1 SGHRS and CDR2 YFSETQ. The CDR3 DNA is TGCGCCAGCACGGCCTACCTGGGTCAAGAGACCCAGTACTTC. Translating it yields CASTAYLGQETQYF.

The rearrangement links TRBV14 to TRBJ1-6; maybe TRBD1 (6 bases). The CDR3 is made up of 15 amino acids. Germline CDR1 and CDR2: SGHDN and FVKESK. V shed 5 bases and J shed 13 bases, with 21 bases lying between them. The CDR3 DNA sequence: TGTGCCAGCAGCGGGGGGGGGACAAGCGTATTGCCCCTCCACTTT. Translation: CASSGGGTSVLPLHF.

The gene calls are TRBV3-1 (or the pseudogene TRBV3-2) and TRBJ2-4; TRBD2 might be the D (6 bases). V dropped 0 bases and J dropped 2 bases, with 11 bases sitting between them. CDR3 length: 16 residues. Germline assignment: CDR1 LGHDT and CDR2 YNNKEL (reference sequence). CDR3 DNA: TGTGCCAGCAGCCAAGATAGCGGTATGACCAAAAACATTCAGTACTTC. Amino acid sequence: CASSQDSGMTKNIQYF.

In this sample, this clone turned up a few times. The chain couples TRBV29-1 to TRBJ1-1; possibly TRBD1 for D (5 bases). Looked up from germline, CDR1 is SQVTM and CDR2 is ANQGSEA. V was trimmed by 6 bases and J by 4 bases, leaving 15 bases between them. The CDR3 consists of 13 residues. In DNA, the CDR3 is TGCAGCGTATGGGGACGCGGGGGCACTGAAGCTTTCTTT. This translates into CSVWGRGGTEAFF.

This chain links TRBV10-1 with TRBJ2-3; tentatively, D is TRBD1 or TRBD2 (6 bases each). V was cut by 3 bases and J by 4 bases, with 11 bases left in between. CDR1 and CDR2 (germline): WNHNN, SYGVQD (reference sequence). CDR3 length equals 14 residues. CDR3: CASSDLGGPDTQYF. The CDR3 coding sequence is TGCGCCAGCAGTGACTTGGGGGGCCCAGATACGCAGTATTTT.

The CDR3 here is CASSLGRQTYQHF. CDR3 bases: TGTGCCAGCAGCTTAGGGAGACAGACATACCAGCATTTT. This rearrangement joins TRBV7-2 to TRBJ1-5; D might be TRBD1 (5 bases). Germline V gene lookup returns CDR1 SGHTA and CDR2 FQGNSA. This CDR3 spans 13 amino acids. V was pared by 1 base and J by 12 bases, with 13 bases between.

The CDR3 region is CASALPPSEQFF. The CDR3 DNA reads TGTGCTAGTGCCCTACCCCCGAGCGAGCAGTTCTTC. The rearrangement joins TRBV12-5 to TRBJ2-1; D gene unclear. This CDR3 spans 12 amino acids. The V gene lost 7 bases and the J gene lost 10 bases, with 14 bases spanning the gap. Germline V gene sequence: CDR1 LGHNT, CDR2 FRNRAP.

The chain is built from TRBV12-5 and TRBJ2-5; 7 bases are a match to TRBD2. The germline V gene encodes CDR1 LGHNT and CDR2 FRNRAP. This CDR3 spans 13 amino acids. The ends lost 3 bases at V and 5 bases at J; junction bases unmatched: 3. The CDR3 sequence is CASGFGGDETQYF. In DNA form, the CDR3 reads TGTGCTAGTGGTTTTGGGGGGGACGAGACCCAGTACTTC.

The J gene is TRBJ2-1, the V gene TRBV19; 11 bases are shared with TRBD2. The germline CDR1 and CDR2 sequences are LNHDA and SQIVND (reference sequence). The CDR3 runs 14 residues. Unmatched junction bases numbered 5, after V lost 3 bases and J lost 10 bases. The CDR3 loop is CASSITASGGEQFF. The DNA for the CDR3 is TGTGCCAGTAGTATTACCGCTAGCGGGGGGGAGCAGTTCTTC.